This TCR beta chain derives from a study of blood T cell repertoires in COVID-19. In the original processing: Amplification of reference gene primers provided the estimated nucleated cell counts. Here immunoSEQ multiplex PCR was the method, and the copy in TCRdb shows in-frame clones only, minus some. The V and J calls and clone size are taken from that table; D and trimming were inferred from the DNA. The sample holds roughly 250,000 clones, around 85% seen once. CDR1 and CDR2 from the germline V gene are SGHAT and FQNNGV. The CDR3 length is 14 residues. After removal of 1 base from V and 9 bases from J, the junction contained 2 bases not matched to a gene.

Source material: peripheral blood. The clonotype originates from a woman aged 55-70 years with active or convalescent COVID-19. The V gene is TRBV11-2, the J gene TRBJ1-6; 8 positions agree with TRBD1. CDR3 nucleotide sequence: TGTGCCAGCAGCTTAGGAGGGACAGGTTCACCCCTCCACTTT. Amino acids: CASSLGGTGSPLHF.